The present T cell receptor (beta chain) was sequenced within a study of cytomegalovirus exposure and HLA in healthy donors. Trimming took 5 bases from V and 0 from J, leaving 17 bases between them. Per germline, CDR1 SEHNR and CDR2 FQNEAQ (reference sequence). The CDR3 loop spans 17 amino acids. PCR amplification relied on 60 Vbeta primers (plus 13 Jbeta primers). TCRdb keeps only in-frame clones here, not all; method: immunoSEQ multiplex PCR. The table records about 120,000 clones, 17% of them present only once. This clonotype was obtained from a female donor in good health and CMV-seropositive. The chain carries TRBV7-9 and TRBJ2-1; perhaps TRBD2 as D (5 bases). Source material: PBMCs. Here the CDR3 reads CASSEVLSGSSYNEQFF. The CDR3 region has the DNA TGTGCCAGCAGCGAAGTTCTCTCGGGGAGCTCCTACAATGAGCAGTTCTTC. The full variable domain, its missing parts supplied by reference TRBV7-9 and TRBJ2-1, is DTGVSQNPRHKITKRGQNVTFRCDPISEHNRLYWYRQTLGQGPEFLTYFQNEAQLEKSRLLSDRFSAERPKGSFSTLEIQRTEQGDSAMYLCASSEVLSGSSYNEQFFGPGTRLTVL.